The entry below gives a single T cell receptor (beta chain) sequence along with its context. Its antigen is not identified. The data are from a study of lymphopenia after photon versus proton radiotherapy. Study-wide points: After lymphocyte nadir, photon-treated repertoires showed oligoclonal expansion, especially CD8+ Temra. In patients who died, overall survival fell as post-nadir TCR diversity dropped more. Proton therapy kept repertoires fairly stable, unlike photons, which gained effector/memory cells.

V dropped 0 bases and J dropped 4 bases, with 9 bases sitting between them. The CDR3 is 14 residues long. The germline V gene has CDR1 MNHNS and CDR2 SASEGT. TCRdb's table, derived via immunoSEQ multiplex PCR, lists solely in-frame clones and lacks some. The table includes some 26,000 clones, roughly four fifths detected once. The sequence came from a woman aged 45 to 65 with pancreatic cancer. This chain uses TRBV6-1 with TRBJ1-2; TRBD1 is a possible D gene (5 bases). Sequencing was performed on peripheral blood, taken from a patient treated with photon-based radiotherapy. The CDR3 loop reads CASSEADTVYGYTF. The CDR3 nucleotides read TGTGCCAGCAGTGAAGCGGACACTGTCTATGGCTACACCTTC.